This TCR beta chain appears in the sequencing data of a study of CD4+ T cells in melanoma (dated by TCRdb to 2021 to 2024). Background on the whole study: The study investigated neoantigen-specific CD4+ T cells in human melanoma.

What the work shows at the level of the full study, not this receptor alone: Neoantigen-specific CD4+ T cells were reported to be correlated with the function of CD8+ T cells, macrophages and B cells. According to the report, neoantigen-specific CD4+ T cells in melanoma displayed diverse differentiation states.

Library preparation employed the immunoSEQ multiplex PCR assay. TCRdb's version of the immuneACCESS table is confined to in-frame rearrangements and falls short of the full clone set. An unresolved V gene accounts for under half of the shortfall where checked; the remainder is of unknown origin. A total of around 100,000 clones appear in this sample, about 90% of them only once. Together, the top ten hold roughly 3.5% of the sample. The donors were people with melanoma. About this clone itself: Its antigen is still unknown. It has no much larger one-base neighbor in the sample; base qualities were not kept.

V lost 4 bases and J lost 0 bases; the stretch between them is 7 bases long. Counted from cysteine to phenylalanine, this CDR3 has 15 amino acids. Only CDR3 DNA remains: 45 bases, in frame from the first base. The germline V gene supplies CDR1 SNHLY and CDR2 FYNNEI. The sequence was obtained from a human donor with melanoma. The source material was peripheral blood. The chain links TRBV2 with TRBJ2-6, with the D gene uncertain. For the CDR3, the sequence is CASSGQISGANVLTF. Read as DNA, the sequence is TGTGCCAGCAGTGGGCAAATCTCTGGGGCCAACGTCCTGACTTTC.